The subject of this entry is one T cell receptor beta chain. This CDR3 contains 14 residues. The trim removed 5 bases at V and 7 bases at J, leaving 10 bases unmatched. Germline-derived CDR1 and CDR2 are SGHTA and FQGNSA. Documented treatment: oral pan-JAK inhibitor, 5-10 mg twice daily. The data stem from a study of CD8+ T cells in alopecia areata. RNA was isolated and reverse transcribed to cDNA, the sequencing template. Assay used: immunoSEQ multiplex PCR; TCRdb lists only in-frame clones, some missing. Among around 100,000 clones, 60% to 80% were seen once, and the ten largest hold 17%. The TCR sequence derives from a human donor with alopecia areata. This chain joins TRBV7-2 and TRBJ1-1, with TRBD1 matching 7 bases. The sequenced sample was CD8+ T cells sorted from blood, obtained at approximately week 42, from a patient treated with tofacitinib. The CDR3 coding sequence is TGTGCCAGCAGCCCTCGGTCCAGGGGGAGTGAAGCTTTCTTT. As protein: CASSPRSRGSEAFF.